These 31 T cell receptor beta chains were sequenced from one sample in a study of post-analysis software for immune sequencing data. Study outcomes and limitations: Patients showed TRBV5-6, TRBV5-1 and TRBV20-1 among about five TRBV segments more frequent than in controls.

Prepared libraries of TCR beta cDNA carried unique molecular identifiers. TCRdb re-called the PCR reads with MiXCR, one entry per CDR3 protein. This table has about 540,000 distinct CDR3 sequences, around 36% appearing once. For these receptors, no antigen is known. Sequencing was carried out using blood. The source is a girl between 2 and 17 years old with multiple sclerosis.

This clonotype was seen a few times. The genes are TRBV3-1 and TRBJ2-5, with TRBD1 identical over 7 bases. This CDR3 is 16 amino acids long. Germline assignment: CDR1 LGHDT and CDR2 YNNKEL (reference sequence). V was pared by 2 bases and J by 1 base, with 7 bases of the junction left unmatched. CDR3 coding DNA: TGTGCCAGCAGCCAAAAGACGACAGGGACCCAAGAGACCCAGTACTTC. Its protein product is CASSQKTTGTQETQYF.

V gene TRBV28 combines with J gene TRBJ1-2, with TRBD1 as a possible D gene (5 bases). Germline loops: CDR1 MDHEN, CDR2 SYDVKM. The CDR3 has 12 amino acids. Trimming took off 8 bases at V and 2 bases at J, with 9 bases between the two ends. The CDR3 reads CASAKGNYGYTF. In nucleotides, the CDR3 is TGTGCCAGCGCAAAGGGGAACTATGGCTACACCTTC.

This clonotype has only a few counts. V usage is TRBV10-2 and J usage is TRBJ2-3; TRBD1 might be the D (5 bases). The CDR3 spans 13 residues. V was cut by 2 bases and J by 7 bases, with 10 bases left in between. Germline V gene lookup returns CDR1 WSHSY and CDR2 SAAADI. CDR3 in DNA: TGCGCCAGCAGTGAGGGGGCTGGGTATACGCAGTATTTT. Protein sequence: CASSEGAGYTQYF.

This clonotype was counted a few times. The chain couples TRBV20-1 to TRBJ2-3, with 8 positions matching TRBD1. After removal of 5 bases from V and 4 bases from J, the junction contained 11 bases not matched to a gene. CDR1 and CDR2 (germline): DFQATT, SNEGSKA (reference sequence). This CDR3 has 15 residues. The DNA of the CDR3 is TGCAGTGCTGGTCCGGACAGGGCACCAGCAGATACGCAGTATTTT. Residues: CSAGPDRAPADTQYF.

The sample holds a few counts of this clonotype. The genes are TRBV6-5 and TRBJ2-5; no definite D call. V lost 6 bases, J lost 3 bases, and 8 bases lay in between. This CDR3 comprises 12 residues. Per germline, CDR1 MNHEY and CDR2 SVGAGI. The CDR3 protein is CASSFSKETQYF. The CDR3 region has the DNA TGTGCCAGCAGCTTCTCGAAAGAGACCCAGTACTTC.

The rearrangement uses TRBV7-8 and TRBJ1-5, with TRBD1 matching 10 bases. Trimming cost V 3 bases and J 4 bases; bases outside gene matches: 6. This CDR3 is 16 amino acids long. Germline V CDR1 and CDR2: SGHVS, FQNEAQ. The CDR3 DNA follows: TGTGCCAGCAGCTTCGACGGGACAGGGGTTAATCAGCCCCAGCATTTT. Translating it yields CASSFDGTGVNQPQHF.

This clonotype was seen more than once but under ten times. J is TRBJ2-7 and V is TRBV20-1; D gene unclear. Trimming took off 1 base at V and 0 bases at J, with 7 bases between the two ends. Germline CDR1 is DFQATT and CDR2 is SNEGSKA (reference sequence). The CDR3 length is 13 residues. CDR3 bases: TGCAGTGCTAGAGGGGTTCGCTCCTACGAGCAGTACTTC. This gives the protein CSARGVRSYEQYF.

In regard to this clonotype: One end of the junction is discordant with germline, which a read error may explain. The V and J genes are TRBV10-3 and TRBJ1-2, with D possibly matching TRBD1 (6 bases). The CDR3 runs 12 residues. Germline-derived CDR1 and CDR2 are ENHRY and SYGVKD. The CDR3 DNA is TGTGCCGTCAGGAGGACAGACTATGGCTACATCTTC. Its translation is CAVRRTDYGYIF.

V usage is TRBV7-8 and J usage is TRBJ1-1; perhaps TRBD1 as D (5 bases). The CDR3 is made up of 17 amino acids. CDR1 is SGHVS, CDR2 FQNEAQ, per germline. Trimming cost V 5 bases and J 9 bases, with 28 bases left between them. The CDR3 DNA reads TGTGCCAGCAGCCCGGGAACCTCGACAGTCAGTCGGCTTCAAGCTTTCTTT. Translating gives CASSPGTSTVSRLQAFF.

The rearrangement uses TRBV5-1 and TRBJ2-5, with 10 bases lining up with TRBD2. After removal of 4 bases from V and 1 base from J, the junction contained 10 bases not matched to a gene. The germline gives CDR1 SGHRS, CDR2 YFSETQ. CDR3 size: 17 residues. CDR3 DNA: TGCGCCAGCAGCACCCGGGGTAGCGGGGGGCCCCAAGAGACCCAGTACTTC. Translation: CASSTRGSGGPQETQYF.

The CDR3 sequence: CASSSGLAATDTQYF. The DNA of the CDR3 is TGTGCCAGCAGCTCCGGACTAGCGGCCACAGATACGCAGTATTTT. This chain joins TRBV7-2 and TRBJ2-3, with 10 bases fitting TRBD2. V lost 4 bases, J lost 2 bases, and 3 bases stayed unmatched. Looked up from germline, CDR1 is SGHTA and CDR2 is FQGNSA. The CDR3 is 15 amino acids. The full variable domain, with the rest looked up from reference TRBV7-2 and TRBJ2-3, is GAGVSQSPSNKVTEKGKDVELRCDPISGHTALYWYRQSLGQGLEFLIYFQGNSAPDKSGLPSDRFSAERTGGSVSTLTIQRTQQEDSAVYLCASSSGLAATDTQYFGPGTRLTVL.

V usage is TRBV7-9 and J usage is TRBJ1-5, with D possibly matching TRBD1 (6 bases). V lost 7 bases and J 2 bases, leaving 15 bases between the germline ends. The CDR3 has 15 residues. CDR1 and CDR2 from the germline V gene are SEHNR and FQNEAQ (reference sequence). The DNA of the CDR3 is TGTGCCAGCATACTAAGGGGGGAGGGCAATCAGCCCCAGCATTTT. Translated: CASILRGEGNQPQHF. The variable domain in full, completed from reference TRBV7-9 and TRBJ1-5, reads DTGVSQNPRHKITKRGQNVTFRCDPISEHNRLYWYRQTLGQGPEFLTYFQNEAQLEKSRLLSDRFSAERPKGSFSTLEIQRTEQGDSAMYLCASILRGEGNQPQHFGDGTRLSIL.

This clonotype showed up many times. The chain employs TRBV4-1 and TRBJ2-3; D unclear. The CDR3 spans 12 residues. Per germline, CDR1 MGHRA and CDR2 YSYEKL. Trimming took off 0 bases at V and 11 bases at J, with 9 bases between the two ends. DNA of the CDR3: TGCGCCAGCAGCCAAGATGAAAGGGTGCAGTATTTT. Protein: CASSQDERVQYF.

This clonotype was seen a few times. The chain carries TRBV20-1 and TRBJ1-2; unclear D gene. Per the germline V gene, CDR1 is DFQATT and CDR2 is SNEGSKA (reference sequence). Trimming left V 3 bases short and J 7 bases short, with 9 bases between. The CDR3 totals 11 residues. CDR3 nucleotide sequence: TGCAGTGCTAGTGGGGTCGGTGGCTACACCTTC. Translated, it gives CSASGVGGYTF.

There are a few counts of this clonotype. The genes are TRBV7-3 and TRBJ2-1; the match to TRBD2 covers 9 bases. V gave up 3 bases and J gave up 7 bases; unmatched junction bases: 7. The CDR3 has 15 residues. Germline lookup yields CDR1 SGHTA and CDR2 FQGTGA. In DNA, the CDR3 is TGTGCCAGCAGCTTTAGCGGGGGTATAGGTAATGAGCAGTTCTTC. Protein product: CASSFSGGIGNEQFF. Variable domain in full (rest from reference TRBV7-3 and TRBJ2-1): GAGVSQTPSNKVTEKGKYVELRCDPISGHTALYWYRQSLGQGPEFLIYFQGTGAADDSGLPNDRFFAVRPEGSVSTLKIQRTERGDSAVYLCASSFSGGIGNEQFFGPGTRLTVL.

This clonotype was seen a handful of times. This chain joins TRBV28 and TRBJ1-6, with no clear D. Germline loops: CDR1 MDHEN, CDR2 SYDVKM. The CDR3 contains 15 residues. V dropped 3 bases and J dropped 8 bases, with 14 bases sitting between them. In nucleotides, the CDR3 is TGTGCCAGCAGTTTCTTGCTCGGTAGGGATTCACCCCTCCACTTT. Its protein is CASSFLLGRDSPLHF.

The chain is built from TRBV5-1 and TRBJ2-3, with 11 bases lining up with TRBD2. Germline lookup yields CDR1 SGHRS and CDR2 YFSETQ. J was trimmed by 4 bases and V by 0 bases; bases with no gene match: 7. This CDR3 contains 17 residues. In nucleotides, the CDR3 is TGCGCCAGCAGCTTGGCCTTGCTAGCGGGGGGACCAGATACGCAGTATTTT. This gives the protein CASSLALLAGGPDTQYF.

With regard to this clonotype: This may be a read error, as it is one base from a much larger clone. The chain has TRBV11-2 and TRBJ2-5; D uncertain. The DNA end is a closer match to TRBJ2-1, so the J assignment may be wrong. This CDR3 is 13 amino acids long. Germline-derived CDR1 and CDR2 are SGHAT and FQNNGV. The CDR3 region is CASSQPYQETQFF. CDR3 nucleotide sequence: TGTGCCAGCAGCCAACCCTACCAAGAGACCCAGTTCTTC.

This clonotype was observed a handful of times. The chain joins TRBV2 to TRBJ2-7; tentative D call: TRBD1 (5 bases). Looked up from germline, CDR1 is SNHLY and CDR2 is FYNNEI. V lost 7 bases to trimming and J lost 6 bases, with 13 bases between them. This CDR3 comprises 12 residues. The CDR3 here is CASIRQISEQYF. The CDR3 DNA sequence: TGTGCCAGCATACGACAGATCTCCGAGCAGTACTTC.

The rearrangement uses TRBV12-3 or TRBV12-4 and TRBJ1-3; D call uncertain. Trimming stripped 8 bases from V and 8 bases from J, with 7 bases between. The CDR3 length is 10 residues. CDR3 amino acids: CASRSHTIYF. In DNA, the CDR3 is TGTGCCAGCCGATCCCACACCATATATTTT.

The genes are TRBV11-2 and TRBJ2-7; D not certain. Germline V gives CDR1 SGHAT, CDR2 FQNNGV. The CDR3 runs to 12 residues. Deletions cut 4 bases from V and 5 bases from J, with 9 bases between. The CDR3 DNA follows: TGTGCCAGCAGCTACCTAATCGACGAGCAGTACTTC. Translated, it gives CASSYLIDEQYF.

The chain carries TRBV4-1 and TRBJ1-1; 10 bases are a match to TRBD1. Germline CDR1 MGHRA, CDR2 YSYEKL. The CDR3 is 15 residues long. V lost 3 bases and J lost 5; bases outside the gene matches: 6. The CDR3, as DNA: TGCGCCAGCAGCCAGACCGGGACAGGGGTAACTGAAGCTTTCTTT. Residues: CASSQTGTGVTEAFF.

The chain has TRBV19 and TRBJ1-1; possibly TRBD1 for D (5 bases). From germline, CDR1 is LNHDA and CDR2 SQIVND (reference sequence). The CDR3 loop spans 14 amino acids. Trimming removed 0 bases from V and 5 bases from J, with 10 bases in between. Here the CDR3 DNA reads TGTGCCAGTAGTATAGACAGGGCAGTGACTGAAGCTTTCTTT. Translating gives CASSIDRAVTEAFF.

The chain employs TRBV7-8 and TRBJ2-3; a possible D gene is TRBD2 (5 bases). Germline V gene data show CDR1 as SGHVS and CDR2 as FQNEAQ. There are 14 residues in the CDR3. The V and J ends lost 1 base and 2 bases respectively, with 7 bases between them. The DNA of the CDR3 is TGTGCCAGCAGCTTAGAGCGGAACACAGATACGCAGTATTTT. Translated: CASSLERNTDTQYF.

The chain recombines TRBV6-4 with TRBJ1-2; 9 bases line up with TRBD1. With 4 bases clipped from V and 1 base from J, the junction kept 7 bases outside the gene matches. CDR1 is MRHNA, CDR2 SNTAGT, per germline. CDR3 size: 16 residues. CDR3 nucleotide sequence: TGTGCCAGCAGTGCCCTCCCGGGACAGGGTAACTATGGCTACACCTTC. Encoded protein: CASSALPGQGNYGYTF.

Turning to this clonotype: This may arise from a read error, as a much more abundant clone is one base away. This CDR3 reads CASGSNQETQYF. DNA for the CDR3: TGCGCCAGCGGCTCGAACCAAGAGACCCAGTACTTC. The chain combines TRBV5-1 with TRBJ2-7; D ambiguous. Near its end, the DNA agrees better with TRBJ2-5, so the J call may be wrong. Germline assignment: CDR1 SGHRS and CDR2 YFSETQ. The CDR3 runs 12 residues.

The rearrangement joins TRBV20-1 to TRBJ1-2; 10 bases are shared with TRBD1. The germline V gene has CDR1 DFQATT and CDR2 SNEGSKA (reference sequence). The V gene end was trimmed by 8 bases and the J gene end by 2 bases; junction bases not matched to a gene: 8. This CDR3 contains 14 residues. Written as DNA, the CDR3 is TGCAGTTCGGGACAGGGGAACGCAAACTATGGCTACACCTTC. It specifies CSSGQGNANYGYTF.

The chain's CDR3 is CASSPGLNSPLHF. DNA of the CDR3: TGTGCCAGCAGCCCCGGCCTGAATTCACCCCTCCACTTT. This chain connects TRBV7-7 to TRBJ1-6; D gene unclear. CDR1 and CDR2 from the germline V gene are SSHAT and FNYEAQ (reference sequence). The CDR3 is 13 amino acids. Trimming shortened V by 5 bases and J by 7 bases, and 9 bases separated the two germline ends. The complete variable domain, with remaining parts taken from reference TRBV7-7 and TRBJ1-6, reads GAGVSQSPRYKVTKRGQDVTLRCDPISSHATLYWYQQALGQGPEFLTYFNYEAQPDKSGLPSDRFSAERPEGSISTLTIQRTEQRDSAMYRCASSPGLNSPLHFGNGTRLTVT.

The CDR3 sequence is CASSLVGTYTDTQYF. The CDR3 nucleotides are TGCGCCAGCAGCTTAGTCGGGACATACACAGATACGCAGTATTTT. The chain links TRBV5-1 to TRBJ2-3; D is possibly TRBD1 (6 bases). V dropped 2 bases and J dropped 2 bases, with 12 bases sitting between them. CDR3 length: 15 residues. The V gene's germline CDR1 is SGHRS and CDR2 YFSETQ.

The chain combines TRBV6-5 with TRBJ2-3; 12 bases are shared with TRBD2. Trimming removed 1 base from V and 3 bases from J; junction bases left unmatched: 2. CDR3 size: 16 residues. The germline CDR1 and CDR2 sequences are MNHEY and SVGAGI. CDR3 coding DNA: TGTGCCAGCAGTTACTTGACTAGCGGGGGTACAGATACGCAGTATTTT. This codes for CASSYLTSGGTDTQYF.

In this sample, this clonotype turned up many times. V usage is TRBV15 and J usage is TRBJ2-5; D remains unclear. In germline, CDR1 is LNHNV, CDR2 YYDKDF (reference sequence). The CDR3 length is 13 residues. Trimming took off 0 bases at V and 1 base at J, with 3 bases between the two ends. Here the CDR3 DNA reads TGTGCCACCAGCAGAGATCCCCAAGAGACCCAGTACTTC. The encoded protein is CATSRDPQETQYF.